The next 15 T cell receptor beta chains were all read from a single sample in a study of T cells in Graves' hyperthyroidism and ophthalmopathy. The TCR beta CDR3 regions underwent amplification using RNA transcripts as the source. The HTBI primer set was used in a first-round RT-PCR of the TCR CDR3. TCRdb analysed the multiplex PCR reads with MiXCR anew, one entry per CDR3 protein. The sample lists about 480,000 distinct CDR3 sequences, 13% to 15% occurring once. Sequencing was carried out using blood. The receptors were gathered from a woman under 30 with Graves' hyperthyroidism.

The table lists this clonotype with a few counts. In nucleotides, the CDR3 is TGTGCCAGTAGTCCCGGGACAGGGACCGAGCAGTACTTC. Its protein is CASSPGTGTEQYF. The chain couples TRBV19 to TRBJ2-7; 9 bases line up with TRBD1. The V segment lost 5 bases and the J segment 6 bases; nucleotides outside the gene matches: 5. This CDR3 is built from 13 residues. The germline gives CDR1 LNHDA, CDR2 SQIVND (reference sequence).

Many counts were recorded for this clonotype. This chain connects TRBV2 to TRBJ1-2, with D maybe TRBD1 (6 bases). Germline V gene data show CDR1 as SNHLY and CDR2 as FYNNEI. Between the trimmed V and J ends, which lost 6 bases and 1 base, there was a span of 15 bases. CDR3 size: 15 residues. The CDR3 nucleotides are TGTGCCAGCAGGGTCCGGGACATTGGTAACTATGGCTACACCTTC. This codes for CASRVRDIGNYGYTF. The full variable domain, completed using reference TRBV2 and TRBJ1-2, is EPEVTQTPSHQVTQMGQEVILRCVPISNHLYFYWYRQILGQKVEFLVSFYNNEISEKSEIFDDQFSVERPDGSNFTLKIRSTKLEDSAMYFCASRVRDIGNYGYTFGSGTRLTVV.

This clonotype appeared many times. This chain uses TRBV15 with TRBJ1-3; D possibly corresponds to TRBD1 (6 bases). The CDR3 sequence is 17 residues long. The V and J ends lost 1 base and 2 bases respectively, with 15 bases between them. CDR1 LNHNV and CDR2 YYDKDF come from the germline V gene (reference sequence). Here the CDR3 reads CATSRAPTQGPGNTIYF. DNA for the CDR3: TGTGCCACCAGCAGAGCCCCTACACAGGGTCCTGGAAACACCATATATTTT. The full variable domain, completed using reference TRBV15 and TRBJ1-3, is DAMVIQNPRYQVTQFGKPVTLSCSQTLNHNVMYWYQQKSSQAPKLLFHYYDKDFNNEADTPDNFQSRRPNTSFCFLDIRSPGLGDTAMYLCATSRAPTQGPGNTIYFGEGSWLTVV.

The V and J genes are TRBV6-1 and TRBJ1-3; D is unresolved. The V gene's germline CDR1 is MNHNS and CDR2 SASEGT. V gave up 4 bases and J gave up 0 bases, with 10 bases separating them. This CDR3 is 15 amino acids long. The CDR3: CASSARTVSGNTIYF. CDR3 in DNA: TGTGCCAGCAGTGCCCGGACGGTCTCTGGAAACACCATATATTTT.

The sample holds many counts of this clonotype. The V and J genes are TRBV2 and TRBJ1-5, with 8 bases lining up with TRBD1. This CDR3 is 14 amino acids long. CDR1 and CDR2 from the germline V gene are SNHLY and FYNNEI. Trimming took 6 bases from V and 4 from J; bases not matched to a gene: 5. The CDR3 sequence is CASSKDRANQPQHF. CDR3 DNA: TGTGCCAGCAGCAAGGACAGGGCTAATCAGCCCCAGCATTTT. The whole variable domain, remainder taken from reference TRBV2 and TRBJ1-5, is EPEVTQTPSHQVTQMGQEVILRCVPISNHLYFYWYRQILGQKVEFLVSFYNNEISEKSEIFDDQFSVERPDGSNFTLKIRSTKLEDSAMYFCASSKDRANQPQHFGDGTRLSIL.

The table lists this clonotype with many counts. J is TRBJ2-1 and V is TRBV18; unclear D gene. Trimming cost V 8 bases and J 5 bases, with 16 bases left between them. Germline V gene lookup returns CDR1 KGHSH and CDR2 LQKENI. The CDR3 loop spans 14 amino acids. As DNA, the CDR3 is TGTGCCAGCCTATCGACCCGCCCCGACAATGAGCAGTTCTTC. It specifies CASLSTRPDNEQFF.

Many counts were recorded for this clonotype. The chain combines TRBV24-1 with TRBJ2-1, with TRBD2 matching 11 bases. V trimming: 9 bases; J trimming: 5 bases; junction bases outside the gene matches: 8. The CDR3 has 15 amino acids. The germline V gene encodes CDR1 KGHDR and CDR2 SFDVKD. Written as DNA, the CDR3 is TGTGCCACCGGTCGCCTAGCGGGAGGAAACAATGAGCAGTTCTTC. Translated: CATGRLAGGNNEQFF.

This clonotype was seen a few times. The rearrangement joins TRBV19 to TRBJ1-2, with D tentatively TRBD1 (5 bases). The V and J ends lost 6 bases and 0 bases respectively, with 11 bases between them. The CDR3 runs 14 residues. The V gene's germline CDR1 is LNHDA and CDR2 SQIVND (reference sequence). This CDR3 is CASSTFRANYGYTF. The CDR3 nucleotides are TGTGCCAGTAGCACATTCAGGGCTAACTATGGCTACACCTTC.

This clonotype was seen a handful of times. This chain joins TRBV12-3 or TRBV12-4 and TRBJ2-6; possibly TRBD1 for D (7 bases). The CDR3 has 16 residues. Trimming pared 5 bases from V and 4 bases from J, leaving 15 bases between. The CDR3 is CASSRGRGDGANVLTF. In DNA, the CDR3 is TGTGCCAGCAGTCGGGGCAGGGGGGACGGGGCCAACGTCCTGACTTTC.

About this clonotype: Because it lacks the conserved phenylalanine or tryptophan at the end, this CDR3 is likely a read error. This sequence joins TRBV6-1 and TRBJ2-7, with D unclear. The CDR3 consists of 11 residues. V was trimmed by 6 bases and J by 6 bases, leaving 9 bases between them. Germline assignment: CDR1 MNHNS and CDR2 SASEGT. The CDR3 loop reads CASRNGLEQYL. The DNA for the CDR3 is TGTGCCAGCAGAAATGGGCTCGAGCAGTACCTC.

A note on this clonotype: One junction end disagrees with the germline gene, perhaps due to a read error. CDR3 in DNA: TGCAGTGCTCGAGATAATCTTTGGACAGGGAGTAATTCACCCCTCCACTTT. This encodes CSARDNLWTGSNSPLHF. The chain is built from TRBV20-1 and TRBJ1-6; 8 nucleotides agree with TRBD1. Per the germline V gene, CDR1 is DFQATT and CDR2 is SNEGSKA (reference sequence). The CDR3 has 17 amino acids.

This clonotype was detected ten times or more. The rearrangement joins TRBV7-9 to TRBJ1-1; TRBD1 matches 7 bases. J lost 3 bases, V lost 5 bases, and 9 bases had no gene match. The germline V gene has CDR1 SEHNR and CDR2 FQNEAQ (reference sequence). CDR3 size: 15 residues. CDR3 DNA: TGTGCCAGCAGCCAGGGAGGGGGCCGGGACACTGAAGCTTTCTTT. Translated: CASSQGGGRDTEAFF. Full variable domain (outside the CDR3, taken from reference TRBV7-9 and TRBJ1-1): DTGVSQNPRHKITKRGQNVTFRCDPISEHNRLYWYRQTLGQGPEFLTYFQNEAQLEKSRLLSDRFSAERPKGSFSTLEIQRTEQGDSAMYLCASSQGGGRDTEAFFGQGTRLTVV.

This clonotype turned up a few times. The rearrangement links TRBV4-1 to TRBJ2-1, with D possibly TRBD1 on 5 matching bases. V was shortened by 4 bases and J by 6 bases, with 13 bases between the two germline ends. The length of the CDR3 is 14 residues. Germline V CDR1 and CDR2: MGHRA, YSYEKL. The CDR3 here is CASSPNRLTNEQFF. DNA for the CDR3: TGCGCCAGCAGCCCAAACAGGCTAACCAATGAGCAGTTCTTC.

This clonotype was detected many times. The rearrangement links TRBV3-1 to TRBJ1-2, with D hard to call. Trimming left V 0 bases short and J 6 bases short, with 11 bases between. Germline-derived CDR1 and CDR2 are LGHDT and YNNKEL (reference sequence). CDR3 length equals 14 residues. CDR3 in amino acids: CASSQDASVDGYTF. CDR3 sequence (DNA): TGTGCCAGCAGCCAAGATGCATCGGTGGATGGCTACACCTTC.

This clonotype was seen repeatedly, ten times or more. The rearrangement uses TRBV30 and TRBJ1-4; perhaps TRBD1 as D (5 bases). Germline CDR1 reads GTSNPN; CDR2 reads SVGIG (reference sequence). This CDR3 region has 15 residues. V was cut by 1 base and J by 7 bases, with 16 bases left in between. CDR3 region: CAWSARWGEAEKLFF. CDR3 in DNA: TGTGCCTGGAGTGCCCGGTGGGGGGAGGCTGAAAAACTGTTTTTT.